The 29 T cell receptor beta chains below were found in one sample sequenced in a study of CD4 T cells in relation to SARS-CoV-2 and coronaviruses. The repertoire was sequenced with immunoSEQ multiplex PCR; TCRdb's copy has only in-frame clones and lacks some. The sample has approximately 20,000 clones; around 68% are singletons. Unexposed donor CD4+ T cells date from about 2011-2019, before the COVID-19 pandemic. CD4+ T cells were isolated from the cells after about ten days of culture. These receptors' antigens are unknown. Sequenced input: CD4+ T cells from PBMCs, cultured in vitro. The source of these receptors is a human donor in good health.

This clone was seen only a few times. V is TRBV5-4 and J is TRBJ2-1; TRBD2 aligns across 8 bases. The CDR3 has 14 amino acids. With 5 bases clipped from V and 4 bases from J, the junction kept 5 bases outside the gene matches. From germline, CDR1 is SGHNT and CDR2 YYREEE (reference sequence). This CDR3 is CASRPSSGYNEQFF. CDR3 sequence (DNA): TGTGCCAGCAGGCCCTCTAGCGGGTACAATGAGCAGTTCTTC.

The rearrangement joins TRBV30 to TRBJ1-6; D remains unclear. CDR3 length: 18 residues. V shed 4 bases and J shed 10 bases, with 29 bases lying between them. Germline assignment: CDR1 GTSNPN and CDR2 SVGIG (reference sequence). The CDR3 is CAWTRVVGDFGNSSPLHF. The CDR3 DNA is TGTGCCTGGACCCGGGTTGTGGGCGATTTTGGGAATTCCTCACCCCTCCACTTT.

This clone is a singleton in its sample. This rearrangement joins TRBV7-2 to TRBJ2-3, with a weak D call TRBD1 (6 bases). CDR1 and CDR2 from the germline V gene are SGHTA and FQGNSA. This CDR3 contains 16 residues. Deletions cut 6 bases from V and 5 bases from J, with 21 bases between. In DNA form, the CDR3 reads TGTGCCAGCAGTGGGGGCCAAGGGGCCTTTGGAGATACGCAGTATTTT. It codes for CASSGGQGAFGDTQYF.

The genes are TRBV9 and TRBJ2-3; TRBD2 might be the D (5 bases). Per the germline V gene, CDR1 is SGDLS and CDR2 is YYNGEE. CDR3 length equals 16 residues. V was trimmed by 0 bases and J by 0 bases, leaving 11 bases between them. CDR3 DNA: TGTGCCAGCAGCGTAGCGGCAGCGGTTAGCACAGATACGCAGTATTTT. Amino acid sequence: CASSVAAAVSTDTQYF.

The gene calls are TRBV6-2 or TRBV6-3 and TRBJ2-7, with D tentatively TRBD2 (5 bases). This CDR3 comprises 13 residues. Deletions cut 0 bases from V and 6 bases from J, with 9 bases between. CDR1 is MNHEY and CDR2 is SVGEGT in the germline V gene. The DNA for the CDR3 is TGTGCCAGCAGTTACTCTAACGGGATCGAGCAGTACTTC. This gives the protein CASSYSNGIEQYF.

V usage is TRBV3-1 (or the pseudogene TRBV3-2) and J usage is TRBJ2-7; D may be TRBD1 or TRBD2 (5 bases each). The CDR3 consists of 14 residues. Germline V lookup: CDR1 LGHDT, CDR2 YNNKEL (reference sequence). The V gene lost 1 base and the J gene lost 3 bases, with 10 bases spanning the gap. The CDR3 sequence: CASSQGDRYYEQYF. The CDR3 DNA follows: TGTGCCAGCAGCCAAGGGGACCGATACTACGAGCAGTACTTC.

This clone has just a few counts. The rearrangement joins TRBV7-9 to TRBJ1-4, with 7 positions matching TRBD1. Germline V gene sequence: CDR1 SEHNR, CDR2 FQNEAQ (reference sequence). The CDR3 runs 15 residues. J was trimmed by 5 bases and V by 6 bases; bases with no gene match: 9. DNA for the CDR3: TGTGCCAGCAGACGTGGACAGGTGATAAATGAAAAACTGTTTTTT. Residues: CASRRGQVINEKLFF.

This clone has a handful of counts. This chain connects TRBV19 to TRBJ1-6; TRBD1 matches 10 bases. The CDR3 totals 14 residues. Germline V gene lookup returns CDR1 LNHDA and CDR2 SQIVND (reference sequence). J lost 8 bases, V lost 6 bases, and 4 bases had no gene match. The CDR3 region has the DNA TGTGCCAGTAGGGGGGACAGGGGTGATTCACCCCTCCACTTT. Protein product: CASRGDRGDSPLHF.

This clone is labeled as large. This sequence joins TRBV7-8 and TRBJ1-1; 7 positions match TRBD1. The CDR3 contains 15 residues. Germline loops: CDR1 SGHVS, CDR2 FQNEAQ. The V gene end was trimmed by 5 bases and the J gene end by 6 bases; junction bases not matched to a gene: 12. CDR3 loop: CASSTREGARAEAFF. DNA for the CDR3: TGTGCCAGCAGCACGCGAGAGGGGGCGCGAGCTGAAGCTTTCTTT.

The V gene is TRBV18, the J gene TRBJ1-3, with TRBD1 matching over 9 bases. The J segment lost 4 bases and the V segment lost 0 bases, leaving 7 bases of the junction unmatched. The CDR3 totals 17 residues. Germline V gene data show CDR1 as KGHSH and CDR2 as LQKENI. CDR3 in amino acids: CASSPPGTGTRGNTIYF. CDR3 nucleotide sequence: TGTGCCAGCTCACCACCCGGGACAGGGACGCGAGGAAACACCATATATTTT.

The chain recombines TRBV5-6 with TRBJ1-4, with 7 nucleotides matching TRBD1. The germline V gene encodes CDR1 SGHDT and CDR2 YYEEEE. After removal of 4 bases from V and 6 bases from J, the junction contained 9 bases not matched to a gene. The CDR3 totals 15 residues. This CDR3 reads CASSDEGGADEKLFF. The CDR3 DNA reads TGTGCCAGCAGCGATGAAGGGGGCGCCGATGAAAAACTGTTTTTT.

This chain uses TRBV6-5 with TRBJ2-1, with D tentatively TRBD1 (6 bases). Germline assignment: CDR1 MNHEY and CDR2 SVGAGI. The V end lost 5 bases, the J end lost 10 bases, and 21 bases lay between the germline ends. There are 15 residues in the CDR3. The CDR3 bases are TGTGCCAGCAGTCAGCCCGGGACAACCGCCCGGGAGCAGTTCTTC. Protein sequence: CASSQPGTTAREQFF.

The rearrangement uses TRBV18 and TRBJ1-2; the D is unclear. The CDR3 runs 17 residues. The germline gives CDR1 KGHSH, CDR2 LQKENI. V lost 5 bases and J lost 1, with 20 bases in between. DNA for the CDR3: TGTGCCAGCTCATCGGATCTCGGGCCGCACAGTAACTATGGCTACACCTTC. This encodes CASSSDLGPHSNYGYTF.

The CDR3 DNA is TGCGCCAGCAGCTTGGGTTCCGGAGAGACCCAGTACTTC. This codes for CASSLGSGETQYF. The chain is built from TRBV5-1 and TRBJ2-5; D is unresolved. Germline CDR1 is SGHRS and CDR2 is YFSETQ. V lost 0 bases to trimming and J lost 4 bases, with 7 bases between them. The length of the CDR3 is 13 residues.

This chain links TRBV11-2 with TRBJ2-2; D may match TRBD1 or TRBD2 (6 bases each). The CDR3 totals 15 residues. Trimming shortened V by 6 bases and J by 6 bases, and 17 bases separated the two germline ends. Germline values: CDR1 SGHAT, CDR2 FQNNGV. The CDR3 protein is CASSFTGARAGELFF. The CDR3 DNA is TGTGCCAGCAGTTTTACGGGGGCCAGGGCCGGGGAGCTGTTTTTT.

V and J are TRBV29-1 and TRBJ1-2, with TRBD1 as a possible D gene (6 bases). The CDR3 contains 12 residues. V lost 7 bases and J 0 bases, leaving 9 bases between the germline ends. Germline V CDR1 and CDR2: SQVTM, ANQGSEA. CDR3 sequence: CSGTASNYGYTF. In DNA, the CDR3 is TGCAGCGGGACAGCGTCTAACTATGGCTACACCTTC.

This chain joins TRBV28 and TRBJ2-6; D unclear. The length of the CDR3 is 14 residues. Trimming left V 5 bases short and J 4 bases short, with 9 bases between. The germline CDR1 and CDR2 sequences are MDHEN and SYDVKM. CDR3: CASSLLWGANVLTF. The CDR3 bases are TGTGCCAGCAGTCTACTGTGGGGGGCCAACGTCCTGACTTTC.

This clone was seen more than once but under ten times. This rearrangement joins TRBV5-1 to TRBJ2-7; the match to TRBD1 covers 7 bases. V lost 4 bases and J lost 6; bases outside the gene matches: 13. This CDR3 is built from 15 residues. The germline V gene encodes CDR1 SGHRS and CDR2 YFSETQ. The CDR3 bases are TGCGCCAGCAGCACCCCGACAGGGCCTATCGGCGAGCAGTACTTC. It specifies CASSTPTGPIGEQYF.

The chain recombines TRBV30 with TRBJ2-5; 9 bases are shared with TRBD1. This CDR3 is 13 amino acids long. V shed 3 bases, J shed 2 bases, and the junction held 1 base outside the gene matches. Per germline, CDR1 GTSNPN and CDR2 SVGIG (reference sequence). The CDR3 region is CAWSGTGQETQYF. CDR3 nucleotide sequence: TGTGCCTGGAGCGGGACAGGGCAAGAGACCCAGTACTTC.

This clone was detected only a few times. This chain uses TRBV12-3 or TRBV12-4 with TRBJ2-7; the D gene is possibly TRBD2 (5 bases). The CDR3 sequence is 12 residues long. V gave up 6 bases and J gave up 3 bases, with 9 bases separating them. The CDR3 loop reads CASSPGGYEQYF. CDR3 bases: TGTGCCAGCAGCCCAGGAGGCTACGAGCAGTACTTC.

In nucleotides, the CDR3 is TGTGCCAGCAGTTTCTCCTTCAGGGGAAATGAAAAACTGTTTTTT. Translating gives CASSFSFRGNEKLFF. This rearrangement joins TRBV27 to TRBJ1-4; possible D gene TRBD1, 6 bases. The ends were cut back, 3 bases at V and 5 bases at J, with 13 bases in the middle. The CDR3 is made up of 15 amino acids. CDR1 and CDR2 (germline): MNHEY, SMNVEV (reference sequence).

This rearrangement joins TRBV2 to TRBJ1-5; 11 nucleotides match TRBD1. The CDR3 contains 14 residues. After removal of 6 bases from V and 6 bases from J, the junction contained 4 bases not matched to a gene. Germline V gene lookup returns CDR1 SNHLY and CDR2 FYNNEI. This CDR3 reads CASRPGTGGQPQHF. CDR3 nucleotide sequence: TGTGCCAGCAGGCCCGGGACAGGGGGTCAGCCCCAGCATTTT.

This clone was counted a few times. This sequence joins TRBV29-1 and TRBJ1-1; D is undetermined. CDR3 size: 13 residues. Germline V gene data show CDR1 as SQVTM and CDR2 as ANQGSEA. Trimming stripped 3 bases from V and 2 bases from J, with 10 bases between. CDR3 in amino acids: CSVESSKNTEAFF. The CDR3 DNA reads TGCAGCGTTGAGTCTTCGAAAAACACTGAAGCTTTCTTT.

In its sample, this clone was seen once. The CDR3 bases are TGCGCCAGCAGCTTGGTTGGGACAGGGGACACTGAAGCTTTCTTT. Its translation: CASSLVGTGDTEAFF. The chain links TRBV5-1 to TRBJ1-1; 10 nucleotides agree with TRBD1. This CDR3 contains 15 residues. V lost 0 bases and J lost 3; bases outside the gene matches: 2. Germline V gene sequence: CDR1 SGHRS, CDR2 YFSETQ.

V and J are TRBV12-5 and TRBJ1-4; D remains ambiguous. The CDR3 runs to 12 residues. Germline CDR1 LGHNT, CDR2 FRNRAP. The V end was cut by 2 bases, the J end by 12 bases, with 10 bases between. The CDR3 bases are TGTGCTAGTGGTTTGTTCCTGAGGGAACTGTTTTTT. Its protein is CASGLFLRELFF.

The chain is built from TRBV7-9 and TRBJ2-2; TRBD2 agrees at 7 bases. The J segment lost 3 bases and the V segment lost 1 base, leaving 5 bases of the junction unmatched. CDR1 SEHNR and CDR2 FQNEAQ come from the germline V gene (reference sequence). This CDR3 comprises 16 residues. The CDR3 DNA sequence: TGTGCCAGCAGCTTAGGTGAAGCGGGGTACACCGGGGAGCTGTTTTTT. Its translation: CASSLGEAGYTGELFF.

The chain employs TRBV7-6 and TRBJ2-3; 10 positions agree with TRBD1. This CDR3 has 15 residues. Per germline, CDR1 SGHVS and CDR2 FNYEAQ. The trim removed 5 bases at V and 3 bases at J, leaving 5 bases unmatched. The CDR3 sequence is CASSQGDRGTDTQYF. As DNA, the CDR3 is TGTGCCAGCAGCCAGGGGGACAGGGGAACAGATACGCAGTATTTT.

This clone was recorded only once. The chain carries TRBV6-5 and TRBJ2-1; 8 nucleotides match TRBD2. J lost 0 bases, V lost 5 bases, and 3 bases had no gene match. Germline V CDR1 and CDR2: MNHEY, SVGAGI. The CDR3 loop spans 15 amino acids. The CDR3 sequence is CASSTSGVSYNEQFF. The CDR3 nucleotides read TGTGCCAGCAGTACTAGCGGAGTCTCCTACAATGAGCAGTTCTTC.

V is TRBV12-3 or TRBV12-4 and J is TRBJ1-1; 9 nucleotides line up with TRBD1. The junction had 4 bases not matched to a gene; V was cut back by 7 bases and J by 4 bases. The CDR3 sequence is 13 residues long. CDR3 DNA: TGTGCCAGCATTATGACAGGGGGCACTGAAGCTTTCTTT. Encoded protein: CASIMTGGTEAFF.